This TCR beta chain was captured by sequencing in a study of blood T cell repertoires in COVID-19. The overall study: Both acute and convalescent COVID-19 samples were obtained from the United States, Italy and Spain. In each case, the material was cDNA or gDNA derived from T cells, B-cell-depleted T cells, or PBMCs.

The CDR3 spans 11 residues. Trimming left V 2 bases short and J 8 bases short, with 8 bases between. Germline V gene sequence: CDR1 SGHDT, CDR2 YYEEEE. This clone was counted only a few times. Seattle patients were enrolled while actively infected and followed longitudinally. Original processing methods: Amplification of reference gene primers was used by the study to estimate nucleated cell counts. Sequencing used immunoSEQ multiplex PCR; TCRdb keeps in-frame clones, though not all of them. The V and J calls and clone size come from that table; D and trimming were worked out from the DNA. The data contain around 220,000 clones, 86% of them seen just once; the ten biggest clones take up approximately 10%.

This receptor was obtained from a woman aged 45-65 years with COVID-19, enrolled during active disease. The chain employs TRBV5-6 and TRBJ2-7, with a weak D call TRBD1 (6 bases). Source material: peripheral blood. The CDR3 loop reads CASSLQGQQYF. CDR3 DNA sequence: TGTGCCAGCAGCTTACAGGGTCAGCAGTACTTC. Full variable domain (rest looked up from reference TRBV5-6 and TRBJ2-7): DAGVTQSPTHLIKTRGQQVTLRCSPKSGHDTVSWYQQALGQGPQFIFQYYEEEERQRGNFPDRFSGHQFPNYSSELNVNALLLGDSALYLCASSLQGQQYFGPGTRLTVT.